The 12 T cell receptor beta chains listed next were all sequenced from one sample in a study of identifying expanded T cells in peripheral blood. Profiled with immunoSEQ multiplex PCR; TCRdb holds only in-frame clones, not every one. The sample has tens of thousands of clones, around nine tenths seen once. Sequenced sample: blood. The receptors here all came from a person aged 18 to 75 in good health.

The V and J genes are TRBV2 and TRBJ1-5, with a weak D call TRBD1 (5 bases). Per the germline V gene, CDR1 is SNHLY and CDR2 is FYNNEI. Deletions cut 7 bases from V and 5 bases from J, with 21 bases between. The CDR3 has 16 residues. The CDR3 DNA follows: TGTGCCAGCACATCGGGGGGTCAGGGACTCGATCAGCCCCAGCATTTT. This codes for CASTSGGQGLDQPQHF.

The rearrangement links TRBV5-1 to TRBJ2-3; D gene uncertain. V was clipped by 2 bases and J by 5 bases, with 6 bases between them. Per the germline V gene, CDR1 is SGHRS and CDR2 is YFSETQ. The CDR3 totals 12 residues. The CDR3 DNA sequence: TGCGCCAGCAGCTTACCCGGAGATACGCAGTATTTT. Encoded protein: CASSLPGDTQYF.

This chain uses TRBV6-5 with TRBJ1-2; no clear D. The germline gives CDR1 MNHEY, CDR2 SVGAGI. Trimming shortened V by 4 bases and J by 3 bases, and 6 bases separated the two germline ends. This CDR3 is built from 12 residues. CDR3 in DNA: TGTGCCAGCAGTTTGGGAGACTATGGCTACACCTTC. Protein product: CASSLGDYGYTF.

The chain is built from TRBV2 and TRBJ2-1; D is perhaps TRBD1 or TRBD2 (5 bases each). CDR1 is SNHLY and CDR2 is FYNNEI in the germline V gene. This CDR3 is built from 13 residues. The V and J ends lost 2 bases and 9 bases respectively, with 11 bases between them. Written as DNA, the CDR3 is TGTGCCAGCAGTGAACTGGGGGTTGGTGAGCAGTTCTTC. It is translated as CASSELGVGEQFF.

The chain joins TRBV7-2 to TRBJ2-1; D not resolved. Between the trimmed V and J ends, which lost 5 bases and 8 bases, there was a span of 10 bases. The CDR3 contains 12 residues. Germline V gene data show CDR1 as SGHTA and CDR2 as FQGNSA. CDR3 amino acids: CASSLLRDEQFF. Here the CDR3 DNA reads TGTGCCAGCAGCCTCCTACGGGATGAGCAGTTCTTC. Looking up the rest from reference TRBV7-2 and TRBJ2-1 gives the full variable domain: GAGVSQSPSNKVTEKGKDVELRCDPISGHTALYWYRQSLGQGLEFLIYFQGNSAPDKSGLPSDRFSAERTGGSVSTLTIQRTQQEDSAVYLCASSLLRDEQFFGPGTRLTVL.

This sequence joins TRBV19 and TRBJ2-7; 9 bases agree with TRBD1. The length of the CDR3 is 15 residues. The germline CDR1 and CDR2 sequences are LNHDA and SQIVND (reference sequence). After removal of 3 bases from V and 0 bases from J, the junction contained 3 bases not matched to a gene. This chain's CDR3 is CASSMTGGISYEQYF. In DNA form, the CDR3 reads TGTGCCAGTAGTATGACAGGGGGTATCTCCTACGAGCAGTACTTC.

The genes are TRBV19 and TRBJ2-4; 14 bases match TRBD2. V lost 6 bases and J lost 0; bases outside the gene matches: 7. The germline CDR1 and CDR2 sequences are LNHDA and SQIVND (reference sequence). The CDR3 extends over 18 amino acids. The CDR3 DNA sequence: TGTGCCAGTAGGAACGGACTAGCGGGAGGCTTAGCCAAAAACATTCAGTACTTC. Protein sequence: CASRNGLAGGLAKNIQYF. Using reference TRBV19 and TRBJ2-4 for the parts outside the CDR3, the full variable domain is DGGITQSPKYLFRKEGQNVTLSCEQNLNHDAMYWYRQDPGQGLRLIYYSQIVNDFQKGDIAEGYSVSREKKESFPLTVTSAQKNPTAFYLCASRNGLAGGLAKNIQYFGAGTRLSVL.

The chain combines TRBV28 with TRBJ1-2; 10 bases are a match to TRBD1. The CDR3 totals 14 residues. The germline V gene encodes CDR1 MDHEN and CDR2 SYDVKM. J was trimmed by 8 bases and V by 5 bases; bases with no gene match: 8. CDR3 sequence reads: CASSTRQGARGYTF. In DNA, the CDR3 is TGTGCCAGCAGTACCCGACAGGGGGCGCGGGGCTACACCTTC.

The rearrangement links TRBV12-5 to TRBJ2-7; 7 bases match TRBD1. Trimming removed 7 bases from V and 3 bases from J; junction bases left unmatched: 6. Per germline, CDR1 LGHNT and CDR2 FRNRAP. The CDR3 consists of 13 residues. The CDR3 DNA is TGTGCTAGTGCCGTGACAGGGCTCTACGAGCAGTACTTC. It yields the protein CASAVTGLYEQYF.

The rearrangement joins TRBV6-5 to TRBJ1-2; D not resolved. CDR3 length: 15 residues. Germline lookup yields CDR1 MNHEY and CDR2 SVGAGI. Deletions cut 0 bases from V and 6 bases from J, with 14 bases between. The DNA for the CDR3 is TGTGCCAGCAGTTACTCGTCCTCGGGGAGGAATGGCTACACCTTC. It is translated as CASSYSSSGRNGYTF.

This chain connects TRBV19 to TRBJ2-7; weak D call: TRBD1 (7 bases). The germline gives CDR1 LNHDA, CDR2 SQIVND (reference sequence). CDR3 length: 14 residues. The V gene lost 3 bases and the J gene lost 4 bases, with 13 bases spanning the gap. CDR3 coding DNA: TGTGCCAGTAGTATTGGCAGGGGGAGGTACGAGCAGTACTTC. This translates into CASSIGRGRYEQYF.

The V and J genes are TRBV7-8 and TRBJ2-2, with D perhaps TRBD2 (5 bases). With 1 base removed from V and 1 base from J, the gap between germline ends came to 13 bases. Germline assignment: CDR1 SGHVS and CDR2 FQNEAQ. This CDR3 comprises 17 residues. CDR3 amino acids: CASSLGGASLNTGELFF. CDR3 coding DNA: TGTGCCAGCAGCTTAGGGGGTGCTAGCTTGAACACCGGGGAGCTGTTTTTT.